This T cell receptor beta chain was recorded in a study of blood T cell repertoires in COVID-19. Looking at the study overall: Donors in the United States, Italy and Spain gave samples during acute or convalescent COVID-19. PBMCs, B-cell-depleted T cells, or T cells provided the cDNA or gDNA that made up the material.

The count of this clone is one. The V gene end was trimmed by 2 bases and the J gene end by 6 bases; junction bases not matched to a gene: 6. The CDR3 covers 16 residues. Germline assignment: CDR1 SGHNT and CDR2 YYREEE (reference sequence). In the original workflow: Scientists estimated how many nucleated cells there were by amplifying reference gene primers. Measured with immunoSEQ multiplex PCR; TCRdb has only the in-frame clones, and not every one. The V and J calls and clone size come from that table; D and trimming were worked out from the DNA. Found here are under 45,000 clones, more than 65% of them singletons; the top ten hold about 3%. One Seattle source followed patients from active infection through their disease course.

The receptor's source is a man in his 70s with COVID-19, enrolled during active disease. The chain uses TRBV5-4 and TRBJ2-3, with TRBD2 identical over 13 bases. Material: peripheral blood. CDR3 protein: CASSLRTSGSIDTQYF. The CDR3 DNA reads TGTGCCAGCAGCTTAAGGACTAGCGGGAGTATCGATACGCAGTATTTT.